These 29 T cell receptor beta chains originate from one sample sequenced in a study of persistence of HIV-infected CD4 T cells. Overlapping HIV-1 Gag 15-mer peptides at about 1 ug per peptide per mL were used. Memory cells lacking CD40L and CD69 with high CD45RO were sorted. This was the immunoSEQ version 4 assay in survey mode. Measured with immunoSEQ multiplex PCR; TCRdb has only the in-frame clones, and not every one. The profile shows about 36,000 clones, about 85% of them singletons. Their antigens are not known. The source was cultured CD4+ T cells from PBMCs, collected from a patient who received antiretroviral therapy. These TCRs come from an adult with HIV. The donor label of this sample is uncertain.

The chain joins TRBV23-1 to TRBJ1-2; 7 bases are shared with TRBD1. TRBV23-1 is treated as an ORF (open reading frame) with a function not yet certain. This CDR3 contains 12 residues. The V segment lost 9 bases and the J segment 2 bases; nucleotides outside the gene matches: 3. Here the CDR3 DNA reads TGCGCCAGTGAGACAGGGAACTATGGCTACACCTTC. Residues: CASETGNYGYTF.

The CDR3 nucleotides read TGTGCCAGCAGCCCTGGACAGACAGGTGAAAAACTGTTTTTT. Amino acids: CASSPGQTGEKLFF. The V call is TRBV7-9, the J call TRBJ1-4; perhaps TRBD1 as D (6 bases). The germline V gene encodes CDR1 SEHNR and CDR2 FQNEAQ (reference sequence). Between the trimmed V and J ends, which lost 5 bases and 7 bases, there was a span of 14 bases. The CDR3 is 14 amino acids.

The rearrangement joins TRBV5-5 to TRBJ2-5, with TRBD2 matching 11 bases. J gave up 1 base and V 4 bases, and 9 bases lay outside the gene matches. The CDR3 has 17 residues. Per germline, CDR1 SGHKS and CDR2 YYEKEE (reference sequence). The CDR3, as DNA: TGTGCCAGCAGCCCGTCCGGGACTAGCGGTCCCCAAGAGACCCAGTACTTC. Its protein product is CASSPSGTSGPQETQYF.

The rearrangement uses TRBV5-1 and TRBJ2-4, with TRBD2 identical over 12 bases. With 4 bases clipped from V and 8 bases from J, the junction kept 10 bases outside the gene matches. This CDR3 spans 16 amino acids. In germline, CDR1 is SGHRS, CDR2 YFSETQ. The CDR3 DNA is TGCGCCAGCAGCAGATCTAGCGGGGGGGCTAAGGACATTCAGTACTTC. Amino acids: CASSRSSGGAKDIQYF.

The chain is built from TRBV28 and TRBJ2-7, with 11 positions matching TRBD1. Trimming at V came to 7 bases and at J to 3 bases, leaving 8 bases not matched to a gene. There are 15 residues in the CDR3. Germline V gives CDR1 MDHEN, CDR2 SYDVKM. The CDR3 sequence: CASTSSGTGGYEQYF. The CDR3 region has the DNA TGTGCCAGCACCTCCTCCGGGACAGGGGGCTACGAGCAGTACTTC.

The chain carries TRBV29-1 and TRBJ2-1; 7 bases agree with TRBD2. CDR3 length: 17 amino acids. In germline, CDR1 is SQVTM, CDR2 ANQGSEA. V lost 3 bases and J lost 3; bases outside the gene matches: 14. The CDR3 loop is CSVEPPRAGVNYNEQFF. The CDR3 coding sequence is TGCAGCGTTGAGCCTCCCAGGGCGGGGGTTAACTACAATGAGCAGTTCTTC.

The rearrangement uses TRBV12-3 or TRBV12-4 and TRBJ2-7; the match to TRBD1 covers 10 bases. This CDR3 comprises 12 residues. With V trimmed by 6 bases and J by 5 bases, 1 base remained unmatched. CDR3 bases: TGTGCCAGCAGGGGACAGGGGAACGAGCAGTACTTC. This gives the protein CASRGQGNEQYF.

The rearrangement joins TRBV28 to TRBJ2-3; 13 bases match TRBD2. The length of the CDR3 is 15 residues. With 3 bases clipped from V and 6 bases from J, the junction kept 3 bases outside the gene matches. Germline V CDR1 and CDR2: MDHEN, SYDVKM. In DNA, the CDR3 is TGTGCCAGCAGTTTGACTAGCGGGGGGCGGGATACGCAGTATTTT. Translating it yields CASSLTSGGRDTQYF.

This chain connects TRBV18 to TRBJ2-2, with 9 nucleotides matching TRBD2. The CDR3 has 14 amino acids. The germline V gene encodes CDR1 KGHSH and CDR2 LQKENI. V shed 4 bases, J shed 6 bases, and the junction held 3 bases outside the gene matches. The CDR3 DNA reads TGTGCCAGCTCACTGGGACTAGCCGCCGGGGAGCTGTTTTTT. Its translation: CASSLGLAAGELFF.

A remark on this clone: One end of the junction does not line up with germline, which may come from a read error. This rearrangement joins TRBV18 to TRBJ2-7; possibly TRBD1 for D (6 bases). The CDR3 is 14 residues long. Germline V lookup: CDR1 KGHSH, CDR2 LQKENI. As DNA, the CDR3 is TGTGCCAGCTCCCCACGAGGGGGAGATAGCGAGCAGTACTTC. Translated: CASSPRGGDSEQYF.

The V and J genes are TRBV10-3 and TRBJ2-1; tentatively, D is TRBD2 (6 bases). CDR1 is ENHRY and CDR2 is SYGVKD in the germline V gene. V lost 2 bases to trimming and J lost 0 bases, with 11 bases between them. The CDR3 consists of 16 residues. The CDR3 sequence is CAISEGWDSSYNEQFF. The DNA for the CDR3 is TGTGCCATCAGTGAGGGGTGGGACTCCTCCTACAATGAGCAGTTCTTC.

J is TRBJ2-2 and V is TRBV10-1; 8 bases line up with TRBD1. Trimming removed 10 bases from V and 5 bases from J; junction bases left unmatched: 6. In germline, CDR1 is WNHNN, CDR2 SYGVQD (reference sequence). This CDR3 is 13 amino acids long. Here the CDR3 reads CATRQGSTGELFF. The CDR3 DNA reads as TGCGCCACAAGACAGGGGAGTACCGGGGAGCTGTTTTTT.

The gene calls are TRBV27 and TRBJ1-5; the D is unclear. The CDR3 runs to 15 residues. V lost 5 bases and J 0 bases, leaving 11 bases between the germline ends. In germline, CDR1 is MNHEY, CDR2 SMNVEV (reference sequence). CDR3 coding DNA: TGTGCCAGCAGTCCTCTTTCTTATAGCAATCAGCCCCAGCATTTT. The encoded protein is CASSPLSYSNQPQHF.

In nucleotides, the CDR3 is TGCAGCGCCTCGACCAGTACAGATACGCAGTATTTT. This encodes CSASTSTDTQYF. The genes are TRBV29-1 and TRBJ2-3; D gene uncertain. The CDR3 length is 12 residues. V was pared by 7 bases and J by 3 bases, with 11 bases between. CDR1 and CDR2 from the germline V gene are SQVTM and ANQGSEA.

This clone occurred once. The rearrangement uses TRBV6-5 and TRBJ2-7; possible D gene TRBD2, 7 bases. The ends were cut back, 5 bases at V and 2 bases at J, with 13 bases in the middle. This CDR3 spans 14 amino acids. The V gene's germline CDR1 is MNHEY and CDR2 SVGAGI. CDR3 sequence (DNA): TGTGCCAGCAGTCTCTCCGGGGGGCCCTACGAGCAGTACTTC. Protein: CASSLSGGPYEQYF.

V gene TRBV9 combines with J gene TRBJ2-1; D could derive from TRBD1 or TRBD2 (6 bases each). This CDR3 contains 15 residues. Trimming removed 3 bases at V and 8 bases at J, with 18 bases between. Germline assignment: CDR1 SGDLS and CDR2 YYNGEE. As DNA, the CDR3 is TGTGCCAGCAGCGGCAGGGGAGGCACGGTCGATGAGCAGTTCTTC. It yields the protein CASSGRGGTVDEQFF.

This chain uses TRBV19 with TRBJ2-3; D is undetermined. Per germline, CDR1 LNHDA and CDR2 SQIVND (reference sequence). V dropped 1 base and J dropped 2 bases, with 7 bases sitting between them. There are 14 residues in the CDR3. The CDR3 nucleotides read TGTGCCAGTAGTATAGCTGTAGTCACAGATACGCAGTATTTT. Its protein is CASSIAVVTDTQYF.

The chain recombines TRBV19 with TRBJ1-5, with TRBD1 as a possible D gene (5 bases). V shed 3 bases and J shed 3 bases, with 9 bases lying between them. This CDR3 has 14 amino acids. From germline, CDR1 is LNHDA and CDR2 SQIVND (reference sequence). The CDR3 spells CASSMGGTNQPQHF. CDR3 nucleotides: TGTGCCAGTAGTATGGGGGGAACCAATCAGCCCCAGCATTTT.

This sequence joins TRBV2 and TRBJ2-3; 9 bases line up with TRBD2. V dropped 2 bases and J dropped 0; count of bases not matched to a gene: 3. CDR1 SNHLY and CDR2 FYNNEI come from the germline V gene. The CDR3 length is 16 residues. The CDR3 is CASSELAGPSTDTQYF. The CDR3 coding sequence is TGTGCCAGCAGTGAACTAGCGGGGCCTAGCACAGATACGCAGTATTTT.

The chain links TRBV20-1 to TRBJ2-7; perhaps TRBD2 as D (5 bases). The CDR3 consists of 11 residues. Germline V gene data show CDR1 as DFQATT and CDR2 as SNEGSKA (reference sequence). V lost 3 bases, J lost 6 bases, and 9 bases lay in between. CDR3 nucleotide sequence: TGCAGTGCTAGGTTTCTAGCCGAGCAGTACTTC. Translated: CSARFLAEQYF.

The rearrangement joins TRBV15 to TRBJ2-5, with D tentatively TRBD2 (5 bases). V shed 7 bases and J shed 0 bases, with 15 bases lying between them. The CDR3 has 15 amino acids. CDR1 and CDR2 (germline): LNHNV, YYDKDF (reference sequence). CDR3 in DNA: TGTGCCACCAACCCGGGGTCGGGGTACCAAGAGACCCAGTACTTC. This translates into CATNPGSGYQETQYF.

The rearrangement uses TRBV14 and TRBJ2-7, with 9 nucleotides matching TRBD1. The V segment lost 4 bases and the J segment 6 bases; nucleotides outside the gene matches: 4. Germline values: CDR1 SGHDN, CDR2 FVKESK. The CDR3 has 13 residues. The DNA for the CDR3 is TGTGCCAGCAGCCTCGGACAGGGGCTCGAGCAGTACTTC. Protein product: CASSLGQGLEQYF.

The gene calls are TRBV27 and TRBJ2-7, with 8 bases lining up with TRBD1. The CDR3 is made up of 16 amino acids. CDR1 is MNHEY and CDR2 is SMNVEV in the germline V gene (reference sequence). V was pared by 6 bases and J by 2 bases, with 12 bases of the junction left unmatched. Here the CDR3 reads CASRARTGRSPYEQYF. CDR3 coding DNA: TGTGCCAGCAGGGCAAGGACAGGGAGAAGCCCCTACGAGCAGTACTTC.

This sequence joins TRBV2 and TRBJ2-7; D not certain. Germline CDR1 SNHLY, CDR2 FYNNEI. This CDR3 is built from 12 residues. V lost 4 bases and J lost 3, with 7 bases in between. CDR3 nucleotide sequence: TGTGCCAGCAGTGTGCCGAGCTACGAGCAGTACTTC. Its protein product is CASSVPSYEQYF.

V and J are TRBV7-3 and TRBJ2-3; 9 positions agree with TRBD2. J was trimmed by 6 bases and V by 5 bases; bases with no gene match: 12. Germline V lookup: CDR1 SGHTA, CDR2 FQGTGA. The CDR3 sequence is 16 residues long. The CDR3 DNA reads TGTGCCAGCAGCCCCGAGGTGGCGGGGGGGCTGGATACGCAGTATTTT. Translated: CASSPEVAGGLDTQYF.

This clone was counted a single time. This sequence joins TRBV4-1 and TRBJ2-2, with 12 positions matching TRBD1. V lost 4 bases, J lost 6 bases, and 12 bases stayed unmatched. The CDR3 is 18 residues long. Germline CDR1 is MGHRA and CDR2 is YSYEKL. The CDR3 nucleotides read TGCGCCAGCAGCCCGACGGGACAGGGGGCGTTTAGGCCCGGGGAGCTGTTTTTT. Residues: CASSPTGQGAFRPGELFF.

The chain joins TRBV7-2 to TRBJ2-7, with 9 bases fitting TRBD2. The germline gives CDR1 SGHTA, CDR2 FQGNSA. The CDR3 length is 15 residues. The J segment lost 2 bases and the V segment lost 5 bases, leaving 7 bases of the junction unmatched. CDR3 bases: TGTGCCAGCAGCCCCAGGGTAGCGGGAGCCTACGAGCAGTACTTC. Translated, it gives CASSPRVAGAYEQYF.

The chain employs TRBV18 and TRBJ1-3; 8 bases agree with TRBD1. Trimming cost V 5 bases and J 0 bases; bases outside gene matches: 6. Germline CDR1 reads KGHSH; CDR2 reads LQKENI. The CDR3 spans 16 residues. The CDR3: CASSAGQAVSGNTIYF. The CDR3 DNA reads TGTGCCAGCTCAGCGGGACAGGCCGTCTCTGGAAACACCATATATTTT.

V and J are TRBV7-3 and TRBJ1-1; no definite D call. Between the trimmed V and J ends, which lost 5 bases and 0 bases, there was a span of 10 bases. This CDR3 comprises 14 residues. Germline V gene lookup returns CDR1 SGHTA and CDR2 FQGTGA. This CDR3 is CASSVSAMNTEAFF. The CDR3 DNA follows: TGTGCCAGCAGCGTCAGCGCCATGAACACTGAAGCTTTCTTT.